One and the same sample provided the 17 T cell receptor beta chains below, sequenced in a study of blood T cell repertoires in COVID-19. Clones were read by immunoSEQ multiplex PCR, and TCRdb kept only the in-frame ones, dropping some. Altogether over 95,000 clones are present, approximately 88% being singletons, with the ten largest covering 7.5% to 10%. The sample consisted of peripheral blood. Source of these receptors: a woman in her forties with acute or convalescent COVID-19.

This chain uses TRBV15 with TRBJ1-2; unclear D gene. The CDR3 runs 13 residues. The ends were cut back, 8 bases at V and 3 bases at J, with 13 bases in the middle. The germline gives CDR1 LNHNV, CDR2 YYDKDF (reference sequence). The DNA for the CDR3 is TGTGCCACCTCGGCAGGTCAACACTATGGCTACACCTTC. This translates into CATSAGQHYGYTF.

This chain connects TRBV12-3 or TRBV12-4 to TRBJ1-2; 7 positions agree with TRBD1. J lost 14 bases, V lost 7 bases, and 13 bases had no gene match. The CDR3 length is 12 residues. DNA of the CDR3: TGTGCCAGCACAACCTTCCAGGGGGAATTGACCTTC. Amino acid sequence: CASTTFQGELTF.

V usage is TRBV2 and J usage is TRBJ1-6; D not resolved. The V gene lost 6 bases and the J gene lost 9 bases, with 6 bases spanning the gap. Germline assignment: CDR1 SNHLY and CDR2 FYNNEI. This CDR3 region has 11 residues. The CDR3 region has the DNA TGTGCCAGCAGATCATCTTCACCCCTCCACTTT. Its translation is CASRSSSPLHF.

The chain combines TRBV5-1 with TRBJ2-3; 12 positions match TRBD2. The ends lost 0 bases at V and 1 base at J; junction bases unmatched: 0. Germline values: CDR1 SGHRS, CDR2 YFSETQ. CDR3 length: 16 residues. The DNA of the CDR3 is TGCGCCAGCAGCTTGGGGACTAGCGGGGGCACAGATACGCAGTATTTT. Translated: CASSLGTSGGTDTQYF. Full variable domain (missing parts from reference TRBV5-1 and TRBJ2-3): KAGVTQTPRYLIKTRGQQVTLSCSPISGHRSVSWYQQTPGQGLQFLFEYFSETQRNKGNFPGRFSGRQFSNSRSEMNVSTLELGDSALYLCASSLGTSGGTDTQYFGPGTRLTVL.

The CDR3 spells CAWSLQGNYGYTF. CDR3 DNA: TGTGCCTGGAGTCTTCAGGGAAACTATGGCTACACCTTC. The chain carries TRBV30 and TRBJ1-2; TRBD1 is a possible D gene (5 bases). CDR3 length: 13 residues. In germline, CDR1 is GTSNPN, CDR2 SVGIG (reference sequence). The V end was cut by 2 bases, the J end by 2 bases, with 9 bases between.

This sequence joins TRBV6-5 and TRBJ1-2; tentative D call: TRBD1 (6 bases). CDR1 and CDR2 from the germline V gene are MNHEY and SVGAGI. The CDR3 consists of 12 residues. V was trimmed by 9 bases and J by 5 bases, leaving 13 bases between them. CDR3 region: CARKTGLYGYTF. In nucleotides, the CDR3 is TGTGCCAGGAAGACAGGACTTTATGGCTACACCTTC.

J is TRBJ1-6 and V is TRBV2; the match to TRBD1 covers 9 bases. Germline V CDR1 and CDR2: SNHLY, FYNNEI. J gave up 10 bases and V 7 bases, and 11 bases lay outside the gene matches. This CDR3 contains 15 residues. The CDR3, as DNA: TGTGCCAGCAACAAAGGGACAGGGAATGGATCACCCCTCCACTTT. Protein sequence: CASNKGTGNGSPLHF.

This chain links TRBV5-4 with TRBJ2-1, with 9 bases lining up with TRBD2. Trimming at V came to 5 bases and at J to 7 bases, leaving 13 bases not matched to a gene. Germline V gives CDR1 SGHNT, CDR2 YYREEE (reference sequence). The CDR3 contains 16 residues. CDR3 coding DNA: TGTGCCAGCAGTTCCCGGCGGGGGGGCCAAGGGAATGAGCAGTTCTTC. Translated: CASSSRRGGQGNEQFF.

CDR3 residues: CAWSPGQASTDTQYF. In DNA form, the CDR3 reads TGTGCCTGGAGTCCGGGACAGGCTAGCACAGATACGCAGTATTTT. The V gene is TRBV30, the J gene TRBJ2-3; 8 bases align to TRBD1. Trimming at V came to 2 bases and at J to 0 bases, leaving 4 bases not matched to a gene. This CDR3 has 15 residues. The germline CDR1 and CDR2 sequences are GTSNPN and SVGIG (reference sequence).

Here the CDR3 DNA reads TGTGCCAGCAGCTATAGCGGGGGGGCAGATACGCAGTATTTT. It specifies CASSYSGGADTQYF. The chain couples TRBV5-6 to TRBJ2-3; 11 bases are shared with TRBD2. V trimming: 3 bases; J trimming: 4 bases; junction bases outside the gene matches: 1. The CDR3 covers 14 residues. The germline V gene encodes CDR1 SGHDT and CDR2 YYEEEE.

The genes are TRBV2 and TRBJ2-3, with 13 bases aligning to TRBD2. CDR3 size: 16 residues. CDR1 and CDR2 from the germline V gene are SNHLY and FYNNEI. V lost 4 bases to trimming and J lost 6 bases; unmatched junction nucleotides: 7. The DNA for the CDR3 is TGTGCCAGCAGTGGGGGACTAGCGGGGAGGGTGGATACGCAGTATTTT. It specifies CASSGGLAGRVDTQYF.

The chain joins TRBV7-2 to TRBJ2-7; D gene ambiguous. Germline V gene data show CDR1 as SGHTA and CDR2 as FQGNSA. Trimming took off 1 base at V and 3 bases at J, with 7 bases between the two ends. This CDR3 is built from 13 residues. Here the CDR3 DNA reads TGTGCCAGCAGCTTAGGTCACAGCTACGAGCAGTACTTC. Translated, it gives CASSLGHSYEQYF.

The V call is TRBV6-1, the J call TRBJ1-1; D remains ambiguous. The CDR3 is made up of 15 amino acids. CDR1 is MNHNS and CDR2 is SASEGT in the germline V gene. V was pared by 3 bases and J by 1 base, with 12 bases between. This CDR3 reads CASSDLTGGNTEAFF. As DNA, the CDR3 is TGTGCCAGCAGTGACCTTACGGGAGGGAACACTGAAGCTTTCTTT.

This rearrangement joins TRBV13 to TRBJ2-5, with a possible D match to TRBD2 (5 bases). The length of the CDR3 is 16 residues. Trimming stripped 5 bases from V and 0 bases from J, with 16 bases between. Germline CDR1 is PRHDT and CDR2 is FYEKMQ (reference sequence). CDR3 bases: TGTGCCAGCAGCACCACGCGGACTGGAAACCAAGAGACCCAGTACTTC. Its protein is CASSTTRTGNQETQYF.

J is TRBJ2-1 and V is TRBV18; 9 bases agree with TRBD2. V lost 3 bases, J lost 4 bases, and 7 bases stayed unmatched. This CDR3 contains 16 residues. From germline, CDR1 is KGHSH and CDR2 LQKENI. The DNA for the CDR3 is TGTGCCAGCTCACCCTCCGGGCTAGCGGGGTACAATGAGCAGTTCTTC. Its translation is CASSPSGLAGYNEQFF.

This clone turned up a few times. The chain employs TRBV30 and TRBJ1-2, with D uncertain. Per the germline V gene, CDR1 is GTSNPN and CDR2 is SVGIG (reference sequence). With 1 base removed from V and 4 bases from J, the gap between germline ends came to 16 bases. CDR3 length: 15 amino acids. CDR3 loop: CAWSAPVPSPYGYTF. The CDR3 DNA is TGTGCCTGGAGTGCCCCGGTCCCGAGCCCCTATGGCTACACCTTC.

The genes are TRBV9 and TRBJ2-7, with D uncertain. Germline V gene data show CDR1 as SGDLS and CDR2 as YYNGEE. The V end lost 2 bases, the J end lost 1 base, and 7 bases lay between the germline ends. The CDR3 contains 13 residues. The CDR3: CASSVTGSYEQYF. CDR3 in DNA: TGTGCCAGCAGCGTGACGGGTTCCTACGAGCAGTACTTC.